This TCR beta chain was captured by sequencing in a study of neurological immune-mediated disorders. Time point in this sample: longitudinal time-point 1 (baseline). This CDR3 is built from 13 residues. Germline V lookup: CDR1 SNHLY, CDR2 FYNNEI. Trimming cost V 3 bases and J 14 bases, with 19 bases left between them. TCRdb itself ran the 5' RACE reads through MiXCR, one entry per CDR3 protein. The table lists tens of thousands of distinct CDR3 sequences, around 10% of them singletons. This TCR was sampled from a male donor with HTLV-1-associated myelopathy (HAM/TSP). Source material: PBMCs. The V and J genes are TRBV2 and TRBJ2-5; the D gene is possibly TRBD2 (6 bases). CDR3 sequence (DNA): TGTGCCAGCAGTGACCTTGGTGGGGAGGCCCGTTACTTC. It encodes CASSDLGGEARYF.